These 10 T cell receptor beta chains were sequenced from one sample in a study of a mutant IDH1 vaccine in newly diagnosed glioma. Their target antigens are unknown. Time point noted: week 35, safety follow-up. Topical imiquimod accompanied each vaccine dose, which consisted of 300 ug of mutant IDH1 20-mer peptide. Assay used: immunoSEQ multiplex PCR; TCRdb lists only in-frame clones, some missing. Altogether tens of thousands of clones are present, about four fifths being singletons, with the ten largest covering approximately 5%. The sequenced sample was PBMCs, obtained from a glioma patient whose treatment included an IDH1 peptide vaccine. Receptors were obtained from a man aged 35 to 55 with glioma.

In this sample, this clone turned up a few times. The rearrangement links TRBV19 to TRBJ2-3; 7 bases are a match to TRBD2. The V segment lost 7 bases and the J segment 5 bases; nucleotides outside the gene matches: 18. The CDR3 consists of 17 residues. The germline V gene encodes CDR1 LNHDA and CDR2 SQIVND (reference sequence). CDR3 bases: TGTGCCAGTACCTCGTGGGGGGGGAGCGGTTCGGGAGATACGCAGTATTTT. This sequence encodes CASTSWGGSGSGDTQYF.

This rearrangement joins TRBV4-2 to TRBJ1-4; tentatively, D is TRBD1 (6 bases). This CDR3 is built from 16 residues. Between the trimmed V and J ends, which lost 1 base and 4 bases, there was a span of 13 bases. The germline CDR1 and CDR2 sequences are LGHNA and YNFKEQ. The CDR3 DNA reads as TGTGCCAGCAGCCAAGGGGGGACAAGGGTTAATGAAAAACTGTTTTTT. The encoded protein is CASSQGGTRVNEKLFF.

CDR3 DNA: TGTGCCAGAAGCTTGACTCAGCTCAGAAGTGGCAATCAGCCCCAGCATTTT. Amino acids: CARSLTQLRSGNQPQHF. V and J are TRBV5-3 and TRBJ1-5; D not certain. TRBV5-3 is flagged as an ORF with uncertain function. Between the trimmed V and J ends, which lost 1 base and 2 bases, there was a span of 16 bases. CDR3 length equals 17 residues.

V usage is TRBV5-1 and J usage is TRBJ1-2; a possible D gene is TRBD1 (6 bases). This CDR3 comprises 16 residues. From germline, CDR1 is SGHRS and CDR2 YFSETQ. V lost 0 bases and J 6 bases, leaving 18 bases between the germline ends. CDR3 in amino acids: CASSLGPGVFLDGYTF. In DNA form, the CDR3 reads TGCGCCAGCAGCTTGGGTCCAGGGGTCTTCTTGGATGGCTACACCTTC. Variable domain in full (rest from reference TRBV5-1 and TRBJ1-2): KAGVTQTPRYLIKTRGQQVTLSCSPISGHRSVSWYQQTPGQGLQFLFEYFSETQRNKGNFPGRFSGRQFSNSRSEMNVSTLELGDSALYLCASSLGPGVFLDGYTFGSGTRLTVV.

A word on this clone: Other DNA sequences within the sample encode an identical CDR3. The chain links TRBV19 to TRBJ2-1; 7 nucleotides line up with TRBD1. With V trimmed by 7 bases and J by 1 base, 7 bases remained unmatched. The CDR3 length is 15 residues. CDR1 is LNHDA and CDR2 is SQIVND in the germline V gene (reference sequence). Here the CDR3 reads CASTADRSSYNEQFF. CDR3 nucleotides: TGTGCCAGTACCGCGGACAGGTCATCCTACAATGAGCAGTTCTTC.

J is TRBJ2-7 and V is TRBV4-3; 9 bases line up with TRBD1. This CDR3 spans 15 amino acids. Unmatched junction bases numbered 7, after V lost 0 bases and J lost 7 bases. Germline CDR1 LGHNA, CDR2 YSLEER. CDR3 DNA: TGCGCCAGCAGCCAAGATAGGGACAGGGTGTGGGAGCAGTACTTC. Translating gives CASSQDRDRVWEQYF.

This clone was seen ten or more times. The chain recombines TRBV19 with TRBJ2-5; no clear D. Germline V gene data show CDR1 as LNHDA and CDR2 as SQIVND (reference sequence). The CDR3 is made up of 14 amino acids. Trimming took 1 base from V and 2 from J, leaving 8 bases between them. Here the CDR3 reads CASSIASAQETQYF. The CDR3 nucleotides read TGTGCCAGTAGTATAGCTTCAGCGCAAGAGACCCAGTACTTC.

The chain has TRBV7-2 and TRBJ2-5; D is ambiguous. V was cut by 6 bases and J by 1 base, with 18 bases left in between. Germline V gene sequence: CDR1 SGHTA, CDR2 FQGNSA. This CDR3 contains 16 residues. This CDR3 is CASRHSVSGRQETQYF. The CDR3 region has the DNA TGTGCCAGCAGACATTCGGTGTCTGGCCGCCAAGAGACCCAGTACTTC.

The chain employs TRBV28 and TRBJ2-7; D unclear. V was shortened by 8 bases and J by 2 bases, with 16 bases between the two germline ends. The CDR3 is 14 residues long. Looked up from germline, CDR1 is MDHEN and CDR2 is SYDVKM. In DNA form, the CDR3 reads TGTGCCAGCCCCTCCCCCGAGAGTCCCTACGAGCAGTACTTC. This translates into CASPSPESPYEQYF.

This chain uses TRBV6-6 with TRBJ1-2; the D gene is possibly TRBD1 (6 bases). Trimming stripped 2 bases from V and 8 bases from J, with 9 bases between. Germline CDR1 and CDR2: MNHNY and SVGAGI (reference sequence). The CDR3 consists of 12 residues. The chain's CDR3 is CASSYKGEGYTF. As DNA, the CDR3 is TGTGCCAGCAGTTACAAGGGGGAAGGCTACACCTTC.